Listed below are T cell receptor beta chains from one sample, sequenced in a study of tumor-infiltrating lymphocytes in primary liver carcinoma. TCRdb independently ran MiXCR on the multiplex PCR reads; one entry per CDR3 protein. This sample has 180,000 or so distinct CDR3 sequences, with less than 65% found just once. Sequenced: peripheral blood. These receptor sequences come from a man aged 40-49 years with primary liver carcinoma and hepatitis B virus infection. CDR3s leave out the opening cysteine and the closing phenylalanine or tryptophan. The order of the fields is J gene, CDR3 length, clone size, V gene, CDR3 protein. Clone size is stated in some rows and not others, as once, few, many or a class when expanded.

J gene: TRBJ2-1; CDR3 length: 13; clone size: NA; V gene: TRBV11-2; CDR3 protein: ASNSLPMLGRSQF
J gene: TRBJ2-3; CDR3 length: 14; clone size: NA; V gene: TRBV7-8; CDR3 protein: ASSLVSFRSTDTQY
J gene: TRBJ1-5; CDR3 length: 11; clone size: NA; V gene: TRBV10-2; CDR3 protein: ASSAQGNQPQH
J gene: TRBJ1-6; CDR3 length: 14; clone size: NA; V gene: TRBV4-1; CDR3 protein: ASSQIEGGLVSPLH
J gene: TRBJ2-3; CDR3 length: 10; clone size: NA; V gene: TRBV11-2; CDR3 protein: ASSSTPDTQY
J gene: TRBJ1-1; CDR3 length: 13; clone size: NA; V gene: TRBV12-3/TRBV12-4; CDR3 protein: ASSLSFGGRTEAL
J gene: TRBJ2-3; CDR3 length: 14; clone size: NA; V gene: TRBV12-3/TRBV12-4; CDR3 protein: ASRPDLAGSTDTQN
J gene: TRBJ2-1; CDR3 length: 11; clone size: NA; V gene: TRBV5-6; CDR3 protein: ASSLEGRTEQF
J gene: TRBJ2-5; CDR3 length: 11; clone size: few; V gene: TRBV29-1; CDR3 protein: SVEGLAGETQY
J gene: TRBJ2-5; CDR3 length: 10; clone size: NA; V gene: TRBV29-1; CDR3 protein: SVGGVEETQY
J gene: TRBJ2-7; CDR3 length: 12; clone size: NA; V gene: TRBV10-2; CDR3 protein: ASSERGLAYEQY
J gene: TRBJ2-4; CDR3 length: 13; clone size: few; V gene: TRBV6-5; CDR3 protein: ASSYSGSLWDIQY
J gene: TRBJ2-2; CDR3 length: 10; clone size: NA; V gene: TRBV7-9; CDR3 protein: ASSFSDKKLF
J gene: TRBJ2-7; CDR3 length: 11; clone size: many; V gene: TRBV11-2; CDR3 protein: ASSLTGAGEQY
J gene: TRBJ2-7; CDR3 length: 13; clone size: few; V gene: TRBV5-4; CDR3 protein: ASSTSPGAGSGQY
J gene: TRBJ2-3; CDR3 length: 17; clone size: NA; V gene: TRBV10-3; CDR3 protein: AVSESLGTASRSTDTQY
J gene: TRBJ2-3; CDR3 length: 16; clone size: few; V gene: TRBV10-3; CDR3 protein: AIRDLGSPGTSTDTQY
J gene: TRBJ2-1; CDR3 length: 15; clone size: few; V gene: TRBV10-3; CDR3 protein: AISESSGSAPYNEQF
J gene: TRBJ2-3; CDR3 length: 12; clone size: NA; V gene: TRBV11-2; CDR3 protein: AISAQASTDTQY
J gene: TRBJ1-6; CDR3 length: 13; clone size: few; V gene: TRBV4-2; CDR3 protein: ASSPTTGFNSPLH
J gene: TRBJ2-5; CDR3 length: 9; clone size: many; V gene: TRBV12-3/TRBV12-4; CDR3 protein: ASSPEETQY
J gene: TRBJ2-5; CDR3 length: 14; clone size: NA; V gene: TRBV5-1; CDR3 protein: ASSPDGTASGETQY
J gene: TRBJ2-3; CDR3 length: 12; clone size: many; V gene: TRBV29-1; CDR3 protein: SLAPTGILDTQY
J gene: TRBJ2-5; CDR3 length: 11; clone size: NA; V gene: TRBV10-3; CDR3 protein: ANSERAQETQY
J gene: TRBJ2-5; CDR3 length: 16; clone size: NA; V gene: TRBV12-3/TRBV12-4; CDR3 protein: ARSPNAELAGGVETQY
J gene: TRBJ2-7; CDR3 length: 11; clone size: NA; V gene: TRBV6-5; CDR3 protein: ASRDRGSYEQY
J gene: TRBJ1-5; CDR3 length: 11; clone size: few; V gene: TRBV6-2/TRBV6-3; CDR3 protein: AIAGGIYQPQH
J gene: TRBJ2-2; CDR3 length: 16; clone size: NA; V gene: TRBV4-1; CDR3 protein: ASSQGLLRDSNTVELF
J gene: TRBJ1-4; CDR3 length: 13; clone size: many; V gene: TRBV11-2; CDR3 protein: ASSIDRGGNEKLF
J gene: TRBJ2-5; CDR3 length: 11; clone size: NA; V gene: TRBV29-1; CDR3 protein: SVGPGGTETQY
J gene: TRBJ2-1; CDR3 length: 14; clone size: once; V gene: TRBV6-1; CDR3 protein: ATWVGGRVTYNEQF
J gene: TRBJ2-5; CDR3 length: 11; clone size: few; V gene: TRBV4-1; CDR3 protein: ASSQNPGETQY
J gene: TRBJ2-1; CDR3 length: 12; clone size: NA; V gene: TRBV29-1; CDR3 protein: SVEELAGGNEQS
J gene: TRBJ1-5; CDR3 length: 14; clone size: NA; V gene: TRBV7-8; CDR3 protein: ASSLAKGDGIQPQH
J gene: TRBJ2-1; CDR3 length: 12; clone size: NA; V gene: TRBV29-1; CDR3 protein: SADIPGLHNEQF
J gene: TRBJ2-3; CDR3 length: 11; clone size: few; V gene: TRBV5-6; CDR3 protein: ASKQEGTDTQY
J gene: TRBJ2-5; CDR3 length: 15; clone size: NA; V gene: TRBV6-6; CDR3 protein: ASSYSPPAAGRETQY
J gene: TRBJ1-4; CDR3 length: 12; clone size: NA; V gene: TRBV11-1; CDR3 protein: VSSHGQGYEKLF
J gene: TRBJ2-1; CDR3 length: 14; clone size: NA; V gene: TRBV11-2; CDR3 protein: ASSLAAGSSYNEQF
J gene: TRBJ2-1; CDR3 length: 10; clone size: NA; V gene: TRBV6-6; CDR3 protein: ASTGGGNEQF
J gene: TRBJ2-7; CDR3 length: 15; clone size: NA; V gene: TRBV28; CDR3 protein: ASSPLRSFGQSYEQY
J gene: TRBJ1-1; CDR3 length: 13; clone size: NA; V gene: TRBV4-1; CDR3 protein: ASSRKLQGDTEAF
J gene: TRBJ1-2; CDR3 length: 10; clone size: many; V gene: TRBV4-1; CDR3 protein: ASSRGDAGYT
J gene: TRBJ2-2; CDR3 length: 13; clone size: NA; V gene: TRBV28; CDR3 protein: ASLFWTGGSGELF
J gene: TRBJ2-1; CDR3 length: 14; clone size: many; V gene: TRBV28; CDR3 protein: ASSIALGTGSSQQF